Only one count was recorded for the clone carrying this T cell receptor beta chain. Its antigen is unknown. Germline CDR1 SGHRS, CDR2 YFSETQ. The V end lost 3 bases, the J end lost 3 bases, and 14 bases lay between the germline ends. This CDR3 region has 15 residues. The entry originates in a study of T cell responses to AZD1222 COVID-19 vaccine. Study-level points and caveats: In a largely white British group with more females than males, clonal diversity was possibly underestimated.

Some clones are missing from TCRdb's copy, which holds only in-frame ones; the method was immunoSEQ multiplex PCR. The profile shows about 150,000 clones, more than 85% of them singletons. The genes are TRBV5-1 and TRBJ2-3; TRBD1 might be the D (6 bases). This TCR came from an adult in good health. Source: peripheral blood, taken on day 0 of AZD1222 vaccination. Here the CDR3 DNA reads TGCGCCAGCAGCTCACCACAGGGATCAACAGATACGCAGTATTTT. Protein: CASSSPQGSTDTQYF.